Listed below are T cell receptor beta chains from one sample, sequenced in a study of blood T cell repertoires in COVID-19. Method: immunoSEQ multiplex PCR; TCRdb's copy keeps in-frame clones and lacks some. Here the sample spans about 280,000 clones, around 91% being singletons. Sequenced: PBMCs or T cells enriched from blood (not recorded which). These receptors were taken from a woman under 30 with acute COVID-19. Both conserved end residues are part of each CDR3. Fields, in order: J gene, V gene, clone size, D gene, CDR3 DNA, CDR3 protein. The D gene is left open where the match is weak. Rows give clone size only sometimes, using once, few, many, or a class for an expanded clone.

>TRBJ1-1|TRBV5-8|once|-
TGTGCCAGCAGCTTGGCCCGTATTAAGAACACTGAAGCTTTCTTT
CASSLARIKNTEAFF
>TRBJ1-1|TRBV5-4|once|-
TGTGCCAGCAGCCCGAGGGCCTCCCAAGGTACTTTCTTT
CASSPRASQGTFF
>TRBJ2-1|TRBV27|-|-
TGTGCCAGCAGTCTGCGGTCCTTGCTATACAATGAGCAGTTCTTC
CASSLRSLLYNEQFF
>TRBJ1-5|TRBV12-3/TRBV12-4|-|TRBD1
TGTGCCAGCAGTCTCCTCGGACAGGGGCCCCAGCATTTT
CASSLLGQGPQHF
>TRBJ2-3|TRBV19|-|TRBD2
TGTGCCAGTAGTCCCCAAGGGTGGACTAGCGGGAGTCGAACAGATACGCAGTATTTT
CASSPQGWTSGSRTDTQYF
>TRBJ1-5|TRBV19|-|-
TGTGCCAGTAGTACTCGGGACTCTAGCAATCAGCCCCAGCATTTT
CASSTRDSSNQPQHF
>TRBJ2-7|TRBV28|few|TRBD2
TGTGCCAGCAGTACCCGGACTAGCGGGAGTTACGAGCAGTACTTC
CASSTRTSGSYEQYF
>TRBJ2-7|TRBV5-1|-|TRBD1
TGCGCCAGCAGCCCGGGACAGGGTTGGACTAGGGCCGAGCAGTACTTC
CASSPGQGWTRAEQYF
>TRBJ2-1|TRBV9|-|TRBD2
TGTGCCAGCAGCGTAGTAGCGGGAGCTTATGAGCAGTTCTTC
CASSVVAGAYEQFF
>TRBJ2-1|TRBV4-2|-|-
TGTGCCAGCACCTTCCAAATGAGCGCTGACAATGAGCAGTTCTTC
CASTFQMSADNEQFF
>TRBJ2-2|TRBV27|-|TRBD2
TGTGCCAGCAGTTTACAGCGGGAAGCCGGGGAGCTGTTTTTT
CASSLQREAGELFF
>TRBJ2-7|TRBV9|-|TRBD1
TGTGCCAGCAGCACAGGGGGTGAGCCCTACGAGCAGTACTTC
CASSTGGEPYEQYF
>TRBJ2-5|TRBV7-7|-|-
TGTGCTAGCAGCTTAGTTGAGGGCAGGCAGACCCAGTACTTC
CASSLVEGRQTQYF
>TRBJ2-7|TRBV27|-|TRBD2
TGTGCCAGCAGAGAACTAGCGGGAGGGCCGCACGAGCAGTACTTC
CASRELAGGPHEQYF
>TRBJ1-1|TRBV5-4|-|-
TGTGCCAGCAGCTGGGGACTGGTGGGCAACACTGAAGCTTTCTTT
CASSWGLVGNTEAFF
>TRBJ2-1|TRBV3-1/TRBV3-2|-|TRBD2
TGTGCCAGCAGCCAAGAGGTTGGGAGCGGGAGGGGATACGAGCAGTTCTTC
CASSQEVGSGRGYEQFF
>TRBJ2-1|TRBV7-8|-|-
TGTGCCAGCAGCTTAGCTAGCAGCCCCTACAATGAGCAGTTCTTC
CASSLASSPYNEQFF
>TRBJ1-4|TRBV18|-|-
TGTGCCAGCTCGCCGATGAACAGGGCGAATAATGAAAAACTGTTTTTT
CASSPMNRANNEKLFF
>TRBJ2-2|TRBV11-1|-|-
TGTGCCAGCAGCTTATCTTACAGCAACACCGGGGAGCTGTTTTTT
CASSLSYSNTGELFF
>TRBJ2-7|TRBV27|-|TRBD1
TGTGCCAGCAGATCAGGGGGCGGGTACGAGCAGTACTTC
CASRSGGGYEQYF
>TRBJ2-7|TRBV20-1|-|TRBD2
TGCAGTTCGGGACTAGCGGAACAGTACTTC
CSSGLAEQYF
>TRBJ2-7|TRBV9|-|TRBD2
TGTGCCAGCAGCTCCGGACTAGCAGCTTACTACGAGCAGTACTTC
CASSSGLAAYYEQYF
>TRBJ1-2|TRBV6-5|-|-
TGTGCCAGCGCGATCCGGGACAAATACTATGGCTACACCTTC
CASAIRDKYYGYTF
>TRBJ1-2|TRBV12-3/TRBV12-4|-|TRBD1
TGTGCCAGCAGCCGCGGGACAGGGGATGGCTACACCTTC
CASSRGTGDGYTF
>TRBJ2-5|TRBV7-8|-|-
TGTGCCAGCAGCCCCCTGGGTGCGGGGCTCGGGACCCAGTACTTC
CASSPLGAGLGTQYF
>TRBJ2-1|TRBV5-1|-|TRBD2
TGCGCCAGCAGCCCACAGCCTACTAGCGCTGAGCAGTTCTTC
CASSPQPTSAEQFF
>TRBJ2-5|TRBV7-8|-|-
TGTGCCAGCAGCTCCGATAGACAGAATCAAGAGACCCAGTACTTC
CASSSDRQNQETQYF
>TRBJ2-5|TRBV27|-|TRBD2
TGTGCCAGCAGAAAAGGACTAGCGGGCCAAGAGACCCAGTACTTC
CASRKGLAGQETQYF
>TRBJ2-3|TRBV4-3|-|-
TGCGCCAGCAGCCAAGTTGTCCTAGGAGGAGATACGCAGTATTTT
CASSQVVLGGDTQYF
>TRBJ1-3|TRBV18|-|-
TGTGCCAGCTCACCTGTCTCGGTCTCTGGAAACACCATATATTTT
CASSPVSVSGNTIYF
>TRBJ1-2|TRBV3-1/TRBV3-2|-|TRBD1
TGTGCCAGCAGCCTCCAAACGGGACAGGCCGGCTACACCTTC
CASSLQTGQAGYTF
>TRBJ2-2|TRBV15|once|TRBD1
TGTGCCACCAGCGGGCCGGGACAGGGTCTCGGGGGGGAGCTGTTTTTT
CATSGPGQGLGGELFF
>TRBJ1-5|TRBV2|few|-
TGTGCCAGCTCAGGGGATAGCAATCAGCCCCAGCATTTT
CASSGDSNQPQHF
>TRBJ2-7|TRBV29-1|-|TRBD2
TGCAGCGTTGTGCCACTCCCTAGCGGGAGGGCTCGCTACGAGCAGTACTTC
CSVVPLPSGRARYEQYF
>TRBJ2-7|TRBV9|-|-
TGTGCCAGCAGCGTTACAGGGACAACCTACGAGCAGTACTTC
CASSVTGTTYEQYF
>TRBJ1-1|TRBV4-2|-|TRBD1
TGTGCCAGCAGCCAAGTGGACAGGGAGAACACTGAAGCTTTCTTT
CASSQVDRENTEAFF
>TRBJ2-7|TRBV2|-|TRBD1
TGTGCCAGCAGTGAAGGGGTAGGACAGGGGGCCCACGAGCAGTACTTC
CASSEGVGQGAHEQYF
>TRBJ2-7|TRBV24-1|-|TRBD1
TGTGCCACCAACCCGGGACAGGGGAACGACGAGCAGTACTTC
CATNPGQGNDEQYF
>TRBJ2-1|TRBV7-9|once|TRBD2
TGTGCCAGCAGCTTTCTAGCGGCTAGCTCCTACAATGAGCAGTTCTTC
CASSFLAASSYNEQFF
>TRBJ2-1|TRBV6-5|-|TRBD1
TGTGCCAGCAGGACAGGGGGCAGGGGCAATGAGCAGTTCTTC
CASRTGGRGNEQFF
>TRBJ2-2|TRBV4-1|once|TRBD2
TGCGCCAGCAGCCCCCAGCTAGCGGGAGGGCCGTGGACCGGGGAGCTGTTTTTT
CASSPQLAGGPWTGELFF
>TRBJ2-4|TRBV28|-|TRBD2
TGTGCCAGCAGTCCGGGACTAGCGGGAGCCCATGGATTGGTAAACATTCAGTACTTC
CASSPGLAGAHGLVNIQYF
>TRBJ2-1|TRBV4-3|-|TRBD1
TGCGCCAGCAGCCAAGATTATCTGACAGGGCGGAGAAGTGAGCAGTTCTTC
CASSQDYLTGRRSEQFF
>TRBJ1-1|TRBV9|-|-
TGTGCCAGCAGCGTAGACGGGAGCAATGAAGCTTTCTTT
CASSVDGSNEAFF
>TRBJ1-5|TRBV24-1|-|-
TGTGCCACCAGTGTCAGGGACTTCAATCAGCCCCAGCATTTT
CATSVRDFNQPQHF
>TRBJ2-7|TRBV5-4|-|-
TGTGCCAGCAGCTATGGAGGGATCAACGAGCAGTACTTC
CASSYGGINEQYF